This T cell receptor beta chain was sequenced during a study of beta chain features in type 1 diabetes. Study conclusions and caveats: In every one of the four CD4+ subsets, TCRB CDR3s were moderately but significantly shorter in Type 1 diabetes patients.

Reverse transcription of all isolated RNA meant that expressed TCRB transcripts were sequenced. The study sequenced naive, central memory and regulatory T cell samples to an average of about 3.8 million reads. TCRdb keeps only in-frame clones here, not all; method: immunoSEQ multiplex PCR. The table records 25,000 to 30,000 clones, roughly three fifths of them present only once. CDR3 length: 12 amino acids. CDR1 and CDR2 from the germline V gene are SEHNR and FQNEAQ (reference sequence). V was shortened by 0 bases and J by 7 bases, with 6 bases between the two germline ends. Central memory, naive, regulatory and stem cell-like memory CD4+ cells were sorted by CD45RO/CCR7/CD25/CD127/CD95/CD27. Points on this clone: Its target is unknown.

Sequenced: Tregs from blood. The sequence was collected from a woman aged 18-29 years with type 1 diabetes. The chain employs TRBV7-9 and TRBJ1-2, with unresolved D. In DNA, the CDR3 is TGTGCCAGCAGCTTAGCTGACTCTGGCTACACCTTC. Translated: CASSLADSGYTF.